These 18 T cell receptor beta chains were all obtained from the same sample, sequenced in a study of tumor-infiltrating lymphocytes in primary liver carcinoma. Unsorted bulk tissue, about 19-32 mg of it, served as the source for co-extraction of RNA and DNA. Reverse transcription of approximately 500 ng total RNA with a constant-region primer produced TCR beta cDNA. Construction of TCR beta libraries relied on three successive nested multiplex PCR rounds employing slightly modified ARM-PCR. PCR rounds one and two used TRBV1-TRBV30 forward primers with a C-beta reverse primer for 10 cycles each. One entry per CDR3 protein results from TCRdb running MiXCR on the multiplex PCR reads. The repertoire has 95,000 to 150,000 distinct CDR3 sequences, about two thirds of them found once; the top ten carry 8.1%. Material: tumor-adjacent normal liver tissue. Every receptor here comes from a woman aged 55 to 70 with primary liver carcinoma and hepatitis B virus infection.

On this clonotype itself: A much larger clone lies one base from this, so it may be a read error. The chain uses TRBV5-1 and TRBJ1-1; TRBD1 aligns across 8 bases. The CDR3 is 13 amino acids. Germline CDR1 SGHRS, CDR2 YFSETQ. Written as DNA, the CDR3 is TGCTCCAGCAGGGGACAGGACCTGGCGAAAGCTTTCTTT. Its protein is CSSRGQDLAKAFF.

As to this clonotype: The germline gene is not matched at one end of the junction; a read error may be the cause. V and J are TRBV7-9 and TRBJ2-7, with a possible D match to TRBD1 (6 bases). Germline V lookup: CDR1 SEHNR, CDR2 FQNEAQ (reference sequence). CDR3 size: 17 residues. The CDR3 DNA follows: TGTGCCAGCAGCTTAATCTACGGGACATCGAGCTCCTACGAGCGGTACTTC. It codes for CASSLIYGTSSSYERYF.

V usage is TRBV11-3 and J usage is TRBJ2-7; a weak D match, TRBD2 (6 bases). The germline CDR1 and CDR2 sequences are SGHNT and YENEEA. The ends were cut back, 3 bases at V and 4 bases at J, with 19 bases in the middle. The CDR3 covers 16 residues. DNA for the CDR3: TGTGCCAGCAGCTTTGGACTATCGGGAGTATGGTACGAGCAGTACTTC. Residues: CASSFGLSGVWYEQYF. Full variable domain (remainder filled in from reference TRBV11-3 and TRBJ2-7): EAGVVQSPRYKIIEKKQPVAFWCNPISGHNTLYWYLQNLGQGPELLIRYENEEAVDDSQLPKDRFSAERLKGVDSTLKIQPAELGDSAVYLCASSFGLSGVWYEQYFGPGTRLTVT.

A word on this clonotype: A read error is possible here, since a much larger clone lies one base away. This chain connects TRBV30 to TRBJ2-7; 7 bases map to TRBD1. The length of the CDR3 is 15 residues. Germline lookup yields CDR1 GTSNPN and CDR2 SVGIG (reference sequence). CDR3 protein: CTWSFPTGIPYEQYF. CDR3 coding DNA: TGTACCTGGAGTTTCCCGACAGGGATTCCCTACGAGCAGTACTTC.

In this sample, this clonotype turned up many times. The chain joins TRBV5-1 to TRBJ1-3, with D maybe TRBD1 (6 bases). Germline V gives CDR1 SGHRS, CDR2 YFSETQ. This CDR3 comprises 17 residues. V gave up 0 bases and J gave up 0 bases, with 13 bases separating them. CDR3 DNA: TGCGCCAGCAGCTTGGGGACAGTCGGCATCTCTGGAAACACCATATATTTT. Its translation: CASSLGTVGISGNTIYF.

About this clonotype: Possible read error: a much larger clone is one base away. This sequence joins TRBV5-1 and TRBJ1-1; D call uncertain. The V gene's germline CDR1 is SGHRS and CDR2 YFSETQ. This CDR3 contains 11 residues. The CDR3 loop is CGIKVCTEASF. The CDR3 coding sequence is TGCGGTATTAAGGTGTGCACTGAAGCTTCCTTT. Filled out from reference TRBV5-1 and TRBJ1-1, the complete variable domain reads KAGVTQTPRYLIKTRGQQVTLSCSPISGHRSVSWYQQTPGQGLQFLFEYFSETQRNKGNFPGRFSGRQFSNSRSEMNVSTLELGDSALYLCGIKVCTEASFGQGTRLTVV.

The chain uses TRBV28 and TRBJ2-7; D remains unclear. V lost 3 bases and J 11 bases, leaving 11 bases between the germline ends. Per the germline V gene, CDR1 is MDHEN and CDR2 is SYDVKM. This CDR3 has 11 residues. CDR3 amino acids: CASSFPGREYF. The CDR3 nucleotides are TGTGCCAGCAGTTTCCCGGGTCGGGAGTACTTC.

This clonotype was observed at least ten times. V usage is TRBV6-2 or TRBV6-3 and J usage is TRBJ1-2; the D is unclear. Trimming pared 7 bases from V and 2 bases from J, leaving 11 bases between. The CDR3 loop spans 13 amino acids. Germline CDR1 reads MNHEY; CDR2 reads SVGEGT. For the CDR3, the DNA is TGTGCCAGCACCGCCGGGATGAACTATGGCTACACCTTC. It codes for CASTAGMNYGYTF.

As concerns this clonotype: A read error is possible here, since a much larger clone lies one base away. The CDR3 protein is CASRPERGLAARDTQYF. The CDR3 DNA is TGTGCCAGCAGACCAGAGAGAGGACTAGCGGCGAGAGATACGCAGTATTTT. The chain couples TRBV28 to TRBJ2-3; 10 bases match TRBD2. CDR3 length: 17 amino acids. Germline-derived CDR1 and CDR2 are MDHEN and SYDVKM. Trimming took 6 bases from V and 5 from J; bases not matched to a gene: 14.

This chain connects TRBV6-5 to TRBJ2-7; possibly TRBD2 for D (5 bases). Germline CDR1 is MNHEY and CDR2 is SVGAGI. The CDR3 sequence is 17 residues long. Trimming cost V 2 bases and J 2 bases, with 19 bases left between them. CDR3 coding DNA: TGTGCCAGCAGTTACAAACGACCCCATGAGGGAGCCTACGAGCAGTACTTC. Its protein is CASSYKRPHEGAYEQYF.

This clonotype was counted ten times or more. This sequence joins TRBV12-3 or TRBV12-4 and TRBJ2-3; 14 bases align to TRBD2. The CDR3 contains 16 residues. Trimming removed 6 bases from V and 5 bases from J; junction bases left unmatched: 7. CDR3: CASRLGLAGAGDTQYF. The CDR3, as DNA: TGTGCCAGCAGATTGGGACTAGCGGGAGCGGGAGATACGCAGTATTTT.

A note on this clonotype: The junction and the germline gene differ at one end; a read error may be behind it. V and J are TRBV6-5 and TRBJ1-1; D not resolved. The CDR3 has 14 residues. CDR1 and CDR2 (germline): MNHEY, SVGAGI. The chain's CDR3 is CAGSYFGVGTEAFF. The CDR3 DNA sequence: TGTGCCGGCAGTTACTTCGGAGTAGGCACTGAAGCTTTCTTT.

The chain's CDR3 is CSVPSPLDMVGSRMTEAFF. In DNA form, the CDR3 reads TGCAGCGTCCCATCTCCACTTGACATGGTAGGCTCACGGATGACTGAAGCTTTCTTT. The genes are TRBV29-1 and TRBJ1-1, with unresolved D. This CDR3 is 19 amino acids long. Germline V gene data show CDR1 as SQVTM and CDR2 as ANQGSEA. The ends were cut back, 6 bases at V and 5 bases at J, with 34 bases in the middle.

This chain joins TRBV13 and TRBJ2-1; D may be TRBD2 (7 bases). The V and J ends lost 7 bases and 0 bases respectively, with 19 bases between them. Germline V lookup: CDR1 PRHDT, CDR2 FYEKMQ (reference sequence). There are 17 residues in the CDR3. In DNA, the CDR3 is TGTGCCAGCACCCTTTTAGGGGGGGGGAGCTCCTACAATGAGCAGTTCTTC. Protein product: CASTLLGGGSSYNEQFF.

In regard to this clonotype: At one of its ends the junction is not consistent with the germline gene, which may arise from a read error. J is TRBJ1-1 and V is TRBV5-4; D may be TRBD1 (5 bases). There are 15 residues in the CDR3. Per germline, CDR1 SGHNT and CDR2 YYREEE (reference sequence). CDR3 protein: CAGSRGTGNSLAASF. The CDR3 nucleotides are TGTGCCGGCAGCCGGGGAACAGGAAACTCCTTAGCAGCTTCCTTT.

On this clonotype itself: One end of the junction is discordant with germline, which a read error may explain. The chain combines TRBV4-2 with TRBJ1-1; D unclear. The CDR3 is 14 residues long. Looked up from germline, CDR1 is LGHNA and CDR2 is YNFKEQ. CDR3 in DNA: TGTGCCAGCAGTCGCACACGGGATAACACTGTAGCTTTCTTT. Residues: CASSRTRDNTVAFF.

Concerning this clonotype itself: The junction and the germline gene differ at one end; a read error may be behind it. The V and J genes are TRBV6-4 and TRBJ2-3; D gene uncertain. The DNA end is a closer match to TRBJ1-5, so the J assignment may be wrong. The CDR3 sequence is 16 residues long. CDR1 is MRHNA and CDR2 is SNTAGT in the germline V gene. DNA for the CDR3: TGTGCCAACAGTGACGTCGCGGGAGGGTCCACAGATACGCAGCATTTT. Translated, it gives CANSDVAGGSTDTQHF.

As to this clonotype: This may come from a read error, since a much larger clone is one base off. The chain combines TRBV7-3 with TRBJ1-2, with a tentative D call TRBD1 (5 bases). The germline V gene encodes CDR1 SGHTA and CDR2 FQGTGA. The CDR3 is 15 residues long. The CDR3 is CASSLGPGANYDYTF. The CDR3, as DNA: TGTGCCAGCAGCTTGGGCCCCGGGGCCAACTATGACTACACCTTC.